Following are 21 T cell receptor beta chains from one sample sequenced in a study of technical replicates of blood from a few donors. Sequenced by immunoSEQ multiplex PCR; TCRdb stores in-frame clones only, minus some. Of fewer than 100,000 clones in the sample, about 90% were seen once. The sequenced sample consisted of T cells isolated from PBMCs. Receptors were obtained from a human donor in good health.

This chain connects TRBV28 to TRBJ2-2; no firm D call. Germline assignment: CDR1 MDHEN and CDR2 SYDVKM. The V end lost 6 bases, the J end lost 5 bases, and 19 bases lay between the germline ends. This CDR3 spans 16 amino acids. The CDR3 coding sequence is TGTGCCAGCAGACGAAACGCGATCGTTATAACCGGGGAGCTGTTTTTT. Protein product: CASRRNAIVITGELFF.

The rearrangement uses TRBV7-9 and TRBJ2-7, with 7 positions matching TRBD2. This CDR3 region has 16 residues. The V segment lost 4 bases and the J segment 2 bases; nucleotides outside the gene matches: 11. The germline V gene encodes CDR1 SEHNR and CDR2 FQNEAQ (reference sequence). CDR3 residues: CASSSSWASGPYEQYF. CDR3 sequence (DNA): TGTGCCAGCAGCTCCAGCTGGGCTAGCGGACCCTACGAGCAGTACTTC.

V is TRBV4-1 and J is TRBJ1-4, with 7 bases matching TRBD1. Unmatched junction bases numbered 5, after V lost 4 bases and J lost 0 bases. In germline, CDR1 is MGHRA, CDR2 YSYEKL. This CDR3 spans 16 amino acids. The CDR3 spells CASSRDRAATNEKLFF. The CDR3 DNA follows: TGCGCCAGCAGCCGGGACAGAGCAGCAACTAATGAAAAACTGTTTTTT.

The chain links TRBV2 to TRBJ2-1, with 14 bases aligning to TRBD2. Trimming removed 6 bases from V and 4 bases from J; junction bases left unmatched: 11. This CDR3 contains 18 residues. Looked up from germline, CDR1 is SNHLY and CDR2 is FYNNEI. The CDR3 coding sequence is TGTGCCAGCAGAGGTCCGGGACTAGCGGGGGACACATACAATGAGCAGTTCTTC. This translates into CASRGPGLAGDTYNEQFF.

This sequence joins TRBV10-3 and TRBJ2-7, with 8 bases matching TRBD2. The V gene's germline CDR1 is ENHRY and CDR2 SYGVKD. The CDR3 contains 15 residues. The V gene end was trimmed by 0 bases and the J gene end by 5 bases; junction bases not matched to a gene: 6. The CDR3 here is CAISESEREINEQYF. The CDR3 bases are TGTGCCATCAGTGAGTCTGAGCGGGAGATCAACGAGCAGTACTTC.

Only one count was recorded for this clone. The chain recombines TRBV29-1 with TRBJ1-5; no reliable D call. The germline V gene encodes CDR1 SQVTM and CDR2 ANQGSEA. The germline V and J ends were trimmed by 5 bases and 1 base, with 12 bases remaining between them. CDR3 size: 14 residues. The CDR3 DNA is TGCAGCGTTTTAACCGGGTCGAGCAATCAGCCCCAGCATTTT. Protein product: CSVLTGSSNQPQHF.

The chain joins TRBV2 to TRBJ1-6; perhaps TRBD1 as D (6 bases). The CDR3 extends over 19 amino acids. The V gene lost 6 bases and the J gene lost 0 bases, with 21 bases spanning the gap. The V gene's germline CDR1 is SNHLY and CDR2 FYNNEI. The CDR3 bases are TGTGCCAGCAGGGAAAGCGCAGGGGTCTTAAACTCCTATAATTCACCCCTCCACTTT. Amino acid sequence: CASRESAGVLNSYNSPLHF.

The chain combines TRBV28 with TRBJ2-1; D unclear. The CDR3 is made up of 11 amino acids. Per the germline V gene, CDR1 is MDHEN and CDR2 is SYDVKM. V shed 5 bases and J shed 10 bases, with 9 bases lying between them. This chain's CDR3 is CASSLRLEQFF. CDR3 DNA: TGTGCCAGCAGTCTGCGGTTGGAGCAGTTCTTC.

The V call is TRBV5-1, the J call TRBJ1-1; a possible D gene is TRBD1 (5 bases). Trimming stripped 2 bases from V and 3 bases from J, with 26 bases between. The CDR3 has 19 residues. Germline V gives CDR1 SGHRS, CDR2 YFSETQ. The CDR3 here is CASSLRSSSLGAGDTEAFF. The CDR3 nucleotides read TGCGCCAGCAGCTTACGCTCGAGCAGTCTTGGGGCTGGGGACACTGAAGCTTTCTTT.

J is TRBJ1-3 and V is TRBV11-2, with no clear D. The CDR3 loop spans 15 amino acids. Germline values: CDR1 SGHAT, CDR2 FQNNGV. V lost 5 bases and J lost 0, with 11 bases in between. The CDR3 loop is CASSPPPVSGNTIYF. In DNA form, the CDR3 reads TGTGCCAGCAGCCCACCGCCGGTCTCTGGAAACACCATATATTTT.

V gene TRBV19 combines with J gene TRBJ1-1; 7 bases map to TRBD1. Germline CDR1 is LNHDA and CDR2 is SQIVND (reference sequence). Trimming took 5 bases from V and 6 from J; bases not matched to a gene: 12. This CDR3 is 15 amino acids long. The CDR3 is CASSWTNRGGSEAFF. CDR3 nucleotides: TGTGCCAGTAGTTGGACCAACAGGGGAGGATCTGAAGCTTTCTTT.

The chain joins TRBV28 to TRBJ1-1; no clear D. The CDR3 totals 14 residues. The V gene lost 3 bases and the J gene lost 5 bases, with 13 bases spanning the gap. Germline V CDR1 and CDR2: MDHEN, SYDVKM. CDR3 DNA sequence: TGTGCCAGCAGTTTTCTGGAGGGAAGGACTGAAGCTTTCTTT. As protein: CASSFLEGRTEAFF.

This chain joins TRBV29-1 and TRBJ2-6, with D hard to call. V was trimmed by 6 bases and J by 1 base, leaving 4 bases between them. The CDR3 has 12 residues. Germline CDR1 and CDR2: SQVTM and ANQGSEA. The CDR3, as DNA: TGCAGCGTCCGGTCTGGGGCCAACGTCCTGACTTTC. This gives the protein CSVRSGANVLTF.

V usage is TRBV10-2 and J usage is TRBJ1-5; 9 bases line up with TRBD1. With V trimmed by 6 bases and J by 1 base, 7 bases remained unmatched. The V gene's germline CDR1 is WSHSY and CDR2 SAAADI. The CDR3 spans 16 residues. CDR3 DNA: TGCGCCAGCAGAGACCACAGGGGGCGCAGCAATCAGCCCCAGCATTTT. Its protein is CASRDHRGRSNQPQHF.

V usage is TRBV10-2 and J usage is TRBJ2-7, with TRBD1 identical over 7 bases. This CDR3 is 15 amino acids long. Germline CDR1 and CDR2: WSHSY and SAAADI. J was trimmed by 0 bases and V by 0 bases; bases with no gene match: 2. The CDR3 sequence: CASSESGGSSYEQYF. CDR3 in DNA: TGCGCCAGCAGTGAGTCAGGGGGCAGCTCCTACGAGCAGTACTTC.

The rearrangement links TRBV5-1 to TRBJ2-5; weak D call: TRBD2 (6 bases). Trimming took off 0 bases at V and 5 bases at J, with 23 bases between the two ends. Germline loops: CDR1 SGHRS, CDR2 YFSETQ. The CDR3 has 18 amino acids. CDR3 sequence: CASSLGWNRRARSETQYF. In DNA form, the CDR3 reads TGCGCCAGCAGCTTGGGATGGAACAGGAGGGCGCGATCCGAGACCCAGTACTTC.

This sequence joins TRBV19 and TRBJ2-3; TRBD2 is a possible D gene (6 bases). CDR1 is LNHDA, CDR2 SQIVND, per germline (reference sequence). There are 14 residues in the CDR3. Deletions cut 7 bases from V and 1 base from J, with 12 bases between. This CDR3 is CASNAAGRTDTQYF. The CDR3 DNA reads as TGTGCCAGTAACGCAGCGGGTCGCACAGATACGCAGTATTTT.

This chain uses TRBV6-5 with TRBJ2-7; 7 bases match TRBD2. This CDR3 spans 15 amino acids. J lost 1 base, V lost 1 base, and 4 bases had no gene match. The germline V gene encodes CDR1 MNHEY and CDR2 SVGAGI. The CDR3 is CASSYFGGGSYEQYF. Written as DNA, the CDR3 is TGTGCCAGCAGTTACTTTGGCGGGGGATCCTACGAGCAGTACTTC.

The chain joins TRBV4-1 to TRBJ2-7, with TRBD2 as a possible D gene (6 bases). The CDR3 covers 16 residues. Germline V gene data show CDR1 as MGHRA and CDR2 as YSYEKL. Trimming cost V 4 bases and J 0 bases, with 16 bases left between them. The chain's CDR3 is CASSPELGRISYEQYF. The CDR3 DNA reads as TGCGCCAGCAGCCCAGAGCTAGGGAGGATCTCCTACGAGCAGTACTTC.

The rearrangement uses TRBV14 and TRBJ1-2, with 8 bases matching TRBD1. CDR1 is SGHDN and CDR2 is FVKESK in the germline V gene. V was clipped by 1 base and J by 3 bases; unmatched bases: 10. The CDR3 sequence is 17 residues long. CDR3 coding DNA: TGTGCCAGCAGCCAAGCCGCTTCGGACAGGGCTTACTATGGCTACACCTTC. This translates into CASSQAASDRAYYGYTF.

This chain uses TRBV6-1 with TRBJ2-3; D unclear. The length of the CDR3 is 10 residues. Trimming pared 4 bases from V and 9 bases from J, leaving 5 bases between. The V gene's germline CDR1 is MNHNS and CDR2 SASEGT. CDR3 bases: TGTGCCAGCAGTGGTCTGACGCAGTATTTT. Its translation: CASSGLTQYF.